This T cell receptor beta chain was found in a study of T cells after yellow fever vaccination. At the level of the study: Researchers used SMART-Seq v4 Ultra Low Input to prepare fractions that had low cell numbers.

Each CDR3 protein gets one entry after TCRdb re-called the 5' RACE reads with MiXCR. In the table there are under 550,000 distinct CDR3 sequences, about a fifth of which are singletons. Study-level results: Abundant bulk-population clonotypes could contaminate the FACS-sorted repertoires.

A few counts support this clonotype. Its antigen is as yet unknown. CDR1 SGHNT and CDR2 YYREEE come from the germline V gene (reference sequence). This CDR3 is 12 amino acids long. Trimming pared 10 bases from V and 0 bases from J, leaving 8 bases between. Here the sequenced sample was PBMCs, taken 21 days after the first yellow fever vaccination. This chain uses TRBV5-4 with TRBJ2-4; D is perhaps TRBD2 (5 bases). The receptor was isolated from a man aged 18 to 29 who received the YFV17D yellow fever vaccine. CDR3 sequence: CAYGLAKNIQYF. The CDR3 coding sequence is TGTGCCTACGGACTAGCCAAAAACATTCAGTACTTC.